This T cell receptor beta chain stems from a study of control samples from healthy donors and cancer patients. The assay was immunoSEQ multiplex PCR, and TCRdb's table has in-frame clones only and misses some. The repertoire holds 400,000 to 500,000 clones, about nine tenths seen once, with more than 6% in the top ten. In germline, CDR1 is MNHEY, CDR2 SVGAGI. Trimming shortened V by 2 bases and J by 5 bases, and 10 bases separated the two germline ends. This CDR3 has 14 residues. The chain has TRBV6-5 and TRBJ1-5; unclear D gene. Sequencing was done on a sample of PBMCs. The sequence derives from a man aged 40-55 years with head and neck cancer. Written as DNA, the CDR3 is TGTGCCAGCAGTTACATTCATACTGATCAGCCCCAGCATTTT. Its protein product is CASSYIHTDQPQHF.